Listed below are T cell receptor beta chains from one sample, sequenced in a study of T-cell reconstitution after alpha-beta-depleted transplantation in children. TCRdb re-called the PCR reads through MiXCR, storing one row per CDR3 protein. The sample consists of approximately 630,000 distinct CDR3 sequences, around 13% of them appearing once. Sequences were derived from PBMCs, sampled before TCRalphabeta/CD19-depleted stem cell transplant. The receptors shown here come from a girl under 10 years old with congenital amegakaryocytic thrombocytopenia, due to receive a stem cell transplant. The CDR3 runs from the conserved cysteine through the conserved F or W. A D gene is named only where the DNA matches it firmly. Expanded clones get a size class; other rows say once, few or many, or leave the size out.

j_call clone_size v_call d_call cdr3_aa cdr3_nt
TRBJ2-7 NA TRBV4-1 NA CASSQDSRDSYEQYF TGCGCCAGCAGCCAAGATTCAAGGGATTCCTACGAGCAGTACTTC
TRBJ2-3 many TRBV30 TRBD2 CAWMASGDGTDTQYF TGTGCCTGGATGGCTAGCGGGGATGGCACAGATACGCAGTATTTT
TRBJ2-1 NA TRBV28 TRBD1 CASSSSDRGIEEQFF TGTGCCAGCAGTTCCTCGGACAGGGGGATCGAGGAGCAGTTCTTC
TRBJ1-1 NA TRBV4-1 NA CPSSQEVGREGSNTEAFF TGCCCCAGCAGCCAAGAGGTTGGCAGGGAGGGTTCAAACACTGAAGCTTTCTTT
TRBJ1-1 NA TRBV4-1 NA CASSQALVQPGTEAFF TGCGCCAGCAGCCAAGCTTTGGTACAGCCAGGAACTGAAGCTTTCTTT
TRBJ2-4 many TRBV20-1 TRBD2 CSARGLAGGLGKNIQYF TGCAGTGCTAGAGGACTAGCGGGAGGGCTTGGCAAAAACATTCAGTACTTC
TRBJ1-1 many TRBV20-1 NA CSARDSGKGAFF TGCAGTGCTAGAGATAGTGGTAAGGGGGCTTTCTTT
TRBJ2-7 NA TRBV7-2 NA CASSWSGGQYEQYF TGTGCCAGCAGCTGGTCGGGGGGCCAATACGAGCAGTACTTC
TRBJ2-7 NA TRBV7-8 NA CASLQADSYEQYF TGTGCCAGCTTGCAGGCAGATTCCTACGAGCAGTACTTC
TRBJ1-1 few TRBV20-1 TRBD1 CSARADGTGREAFF TGCAGTGCTAGAGCCGATGGGACAGGGCGGGAAGCTTTCTTT
TRBJ2-1 few TRBV20-1 NA CSAREVGAPSSYNEQFF TGCAGTGCTAGAGAAGTAGGGGCGCCAAGCTCCTACAATGAGCAGTTCTTC
TRBJ2-1 few TRBV12-3/TRBV12-4 NA CASRALYEQFF TGTGCCAGCAGAGCCCTTTATGAGCAGTTCTTC
TRBJ1-5 NA TRBV4-1 NA CASSHEGAPHQPQHF TGCGCCAGCAGCCATGAAGGGGCGCCCCATCAGCCCCAGCATTTT
TRBJ1-2 few TRBV30 NA CAWTLVGVNYGYTF TGTGCCTGGACCCTTGTGGGGGTAAACTATGGCTACACCTTC
TRBJ2-3 many TRBV18 TRBD2 CASSPSGSVDTQYF TGTGCCAGCTCGCCCAGCGGGAGCGTAGATACGCAGTATTTT
TRBJ2-1 few TRBV5-1 TRBD1 CASSLTGQGPNEQFF TGCGCCAGCAGCTTGACGGGACAGGGGCCCAATGAGCAGTTCTTC
TRBJ2-7 many TRBV9 NA CASSVEGGTYEQYF TGTGCCAGCAGCGTAGAAGGGGGAACCTACGAGCAGTACTTC
TRBJ2-4 many TRBV20-1 TRBD2 CSAGGTSGKLAKNIQYF TGCAGTGCTGGAGGGACTAGCGGGAAACTAGCCAAAAACATTCAGTACTTC
TRBJ2-5 many TRBV27 TRBD2 CASSFSPGLGETQYF TGTGCCAGCAGTTTTTCCCCGGGACTAGGAGAGACCCAGTACTTC
TRBJ2-7 few TRBV5-1 TRBD1 CASSRRTGHSYEQYF TGCGCCAGCAGCCGAAGGACAGGGCACTCCTACGAGCAGTACTTC
TRBJ2-2 NA TRBV7-9 TRBD1 CAARPKDRDAGELFF TGTGCCGCTCGGCCGAAAGACAGGGACGCCGGGGAGCTGTTTTTT
TRBJ2-7 many TRBV24-1 NA CATSDGGVSWKEQYF TGTGCCACCAGTGATGGTGGGGTAAGTTGGAAAGAGCAGTACTTC
TRBJ2-3 many TRBV5-1 TRBD1 CASSLGYQGAADTQYF TGCGCCAGCAGCTTGGGTTATCAGGGGGCCGCAGATACGCAGTATTTT
TRBJ1-4 few TRBV7-8 TRBD1 CASSLGQGDEKLFF TGTGCCAGCAGCTTAGGACAGGGAGATGAAAAACTGTTTTTT
TRBJ2-7 few TRBV7-9 NA CASSGTGHEQYF TGTGCCAGCAGCGGTACAGGGCACGAGCAGTACTTC
TRBJ2-7 few TRBV11-2 NA CASSLIHASYEQYF TGTGCCAGCAGCTTAATACACGCCTCCTACGAGCAGTACTTC
TRBJ2-2 many TRBV5-1 NA CASSLALREPNTGELFF TGCGCCAGCAGCTTGGCCTTGAGGGAACCGAACACCGGGGAGCTGTTTTTT
TRBJ2-5 many TRBV20-1 TRBD2 CSASPGLAGRETQYF TGCAGTGCTAGCCCCGGCCTAGCGGGAAGAGAGACCCAGTACTTC
TRBJ2-7 many TRBV27 TRBD1 CASSFTRGSYEQYF TGTGCCAGCAGTTTCACCAGGGGGAGCTACGAGCAGTACTTC
TRBJ2-1 many TRBV20-1 TRBD2 CSARKFRAGVRIDEQFF TGCAGTGCTAGGAAGTTTAGAGCGGGAGTAAGAATTGATGAGCAGTTCTTC
TRBJ2-7 many TRBV20-1 TRBD2 CSARRLAGESYEQYF TGCAGTGCTAGACGACTAGCGGGAGAATCCTACGAGCAGTACTTC
TRBJ2-7 NA TRBV27 TRBD1 CASSFRDSICEQYF TGTGCCAGCAGTTTCCGGGACAGTATCTGCGAGCAGTACTTC
TRBJ2-3 few TRBV10-2 TRBD2 CASSESASGTSTDTQYF TGCGCCAGCAGTGAGTCGGCTAGCGGGACTAGCACAGATACGCAGTATTTT
TRBJ2-3 many TRBV7-9 NA CASSFGIGAQYF TGTGCCAGCAGCTTTGGTATAGGGGCGCAGTATTTT
TRBJ2-2 once TRBV6-5 NA CASSYQITGEPFF TGTGCCAGCAGTTACCAAATAACCGGGGAGCCGTTTTTT
TRBJ2-7 many TRBV20-1 TRBD2 CSAFTSGGSYEQYF TGCAGTGCTTTTACTAGCGGAGGTTCATACGAGCAGTACTTC
TRBJ1-1 many TRBV12-3/TRBV12-4 NA CASSLTGAPPEAFF TGTGCCAGCAGTTTAACGGGGGCCCCACCTGAAGCTTTCTTT
TRBJ2-7 NA TRBV20-1 TRBD2 CSASGLADSSYEQYF TGCAGTGCCAGCGGACTAGCGGATAGCTCCTACGAGCAGTACTTC
TRBJ1-6 NA TRBV20-1 NA CSASRQPYNSPLHF TGCAGTGCTAGCCGACAGCCCTATAATTCACCCCTCCACTTT
TRBJ1-1 NA TRBV7-2 TRBD1 CASSLLRFRFRDRGRISPLAEAFF TGTGCCAGCAGCTTACTCCGGTTCCGGTTCCGGGACAGGGGGCGGATATCTCCTTTAGCTGAAGCTTTCTTT
TRBJ2-3 few TRBV5-1 TRBD2 CASRELAGTTDTQYF TGCGCCAGCAGGGAACTAGCGGGGACCACAGATACGCAGTATTTT
TRBJ2-7 few TRBV25-1 TRBD2 CASSEVSSGSPYEQYF TGTGCCAGCAGTGAAGTGTCTAGCGGGAGCCCCTACGAGCAGTACTTC
TRBJ2-2 NA TRBV4-1 NA CASSQEVRELFF TGCGCCAGCAGCCAAGAAGTGAGGGAGCTGTTTTTT
TRBJ1-1 many TRBV5-1 NA CASSLWGSSNTEAFF TGCGCCAGCAGCTTATGGGGGTCCTCCAACACTGAAGCTTTCTTT
TRBJ2-3 many TRBV20-1 TRBD1 CSVEDRGRTDTQYF TGCAGTGTTGAGGACAGGGGGCGCACAGATACGCAGTATTTT